The 9 T cell receptor beta chains below come from one sample, sequenced in a study of T cell responses to AZD1222 COVID-19 vaccine. Clones were sequenced by immunoSEQ multiplex PCR, and TCRdb holds only the in-frame ones, with some missing. The sample contains 150,000 or so clones, roughly 92% of which appear only once. Sequencing used peripheral blood, obtained on day 0 of AZD1222 vaccination. These receptors all come from an adult in good health.

V and J are TRBV4-2 and TRBJ2-2; possibly TRBD2 for D (6 bases). Germline V gene lookup returns CDR1 LGHNA and CDR2 YNFKEQ. The CDR3 contains 16 residues. Between the trimmed V and J ends, which lost 0 bases and 6 bases, there was a span of 14 bases. The CDR3 DNA reads TGTGCCAGCAGCCAAGAGGGAACCCCGGGGGCCGGGGAGCTGTTTTTT. Residues: CASSQEGTPGAGELFF.

J is TRBJ1-2 and V is TRBV25-1, with D tentatively TRBD1 (5 bases). Per the germline V gene, CDR1 is MGHDK and CDR2 is SYGVNS. V lost 0 bases and J 6 bases, leaving 8 bases between the germline ends. This CDR3 comprises 13 residues. CDR3 loop: CASSEYVRDGYTF. CDR3 nucleotide sequence: TGTGCCAGCAGTGAATATGTCAGGGATGGCTACACCTTC.

The V and J genes are TRBV6-1 and TRBJ2-1; a possible D gene is TRBD2 (5 bases). Trimming stripped 4 bases from V and 8 bases from J, with 21 bases between. Germline loops: CDR1 MNHNS, CDR2 SASEGT. This CDR3 comprises 16 residues. The DNA for the CDR3 is TGTGCCAGCAGTGGATACTTGGGGAGCGCCCATGATGAGCAGTTCTTC. Protein: CASSGYLGSAHDEQFF.

The gene calls are TRBV7-2 and TRBJ2-5, with 14 bases lining up with TRBD2. The CDR3 spans 16 residues. Germline loops: CDR1 SGHTA, CDR2 FQGNSA. Trimming cost V 5 bases and J 4 bases; bases outside gene matches: 6. CDR3 protein: CASSLGTSGGAETQYF. The CDR3 DNA reads as TGTGCCAGCAGCCTTGGGACTAGCGGGGGAGCAGAGACCCAGTACTTC.

V usage is TRBV5-8 and J usage is TRBJ2-7, with D uncertain. The CDR3 sequence is 13 residues long. V was shortened by 4 bases and J by 3 bases, with 11 bases between the two germline ends. Per germline, CDR1 SGHTS and CDR2 YDEGEE. CDR3 region: CASSTLILYEQYF. The CDR3 DNA is TGTGCCAGCAGCACACTGATCCTCTACGAGCAGTACTTC.

This clone was picked up one time. The V and J genes are TRBV18 and TRBJ2-7; D unclear. This CDR3 has 14 residues. The germline gives CDR1 KGHSH, CDR2 LQKENI. With 3 bases removed from V and 3 bases from J, the gap between germline ends came to 12 bases. The CDR3 protein is CASSPRDAYYEQYF. DNA of the CDR3: TGTGCCAGCTCACCTCGCGACGCATACTACGAGCAGTACTTC.

V is TRBV3-1 (or the pseudogene TRBV3-2) and J is TRBJ1-4; maybe TRBD1 (5 bases). The CDR3 totals 15 residues. Trimming shortened V by 0 bases and J by 5 bases, and 10 bases separated the two germline ends. Looked up from germline, CDR1 is LGHDT and CDR2 is YNNKEL (reference sequence). The CDR3 reads CASSQDWGPNEKLFF. The CDR3, as DNA: TGTGCCAGCAGCCAAGATTGGGGACCGAATGAAAAACTGTTTTTT.

The chain has TRBV29-1 and TRBJ1-2; TRBD1 agrees at 8 bases. Trimming at V came to 5 bases and at J to 4 bases, leaving 9 bases not matched to a gene. Looked up from germline, CDR1 is SQVTM and CDR2 is ANQGSEA. This CDR3 contains 14 residues. The CDR3 spells CSVRTSTGGYGYTF. As DNA, the CDR3 is TGCAGCGTTCGCACCTCTACAGGGGGCTATGGCTACACCTTC.

V gene TRBV28 combines with J gene TRBJ2-1, with 10 bases that match TRBD2. The CDR3 is 16 residues long. The trim removed 2 bases at V and 7 bases at J, leaving 8 bases unmatched. Per germline, CDR1 MDHEN and CDR2 SYDVKM. As DNA, the CDR3 is TGTGCCAGCAGTTTAGCCGGTCTAGCGGGAGTGAATGAGCAGTTCTTC. Protein: CASSLAGLAGVNEQFF. Based on the CDR3 plus reference TRBV28 and TRBJ2-1, the full variable domain is DVKVTQSSRYLVKRTGEKVFLECVQDMDHENMFWYRQDPGLGLRLIYFSYDVKMKEKGDIPEGYSVSREKKERFSLILESASTNQTSMYLCASSLAGLAGVNEQFFGPGTRLTVL.